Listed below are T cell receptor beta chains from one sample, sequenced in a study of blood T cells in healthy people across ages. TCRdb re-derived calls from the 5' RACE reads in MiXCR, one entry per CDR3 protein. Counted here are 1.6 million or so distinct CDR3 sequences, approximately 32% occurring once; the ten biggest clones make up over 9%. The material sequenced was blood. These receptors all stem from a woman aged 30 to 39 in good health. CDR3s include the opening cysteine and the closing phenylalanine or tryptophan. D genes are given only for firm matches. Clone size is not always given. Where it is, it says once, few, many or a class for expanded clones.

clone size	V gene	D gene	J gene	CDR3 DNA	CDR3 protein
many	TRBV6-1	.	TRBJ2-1	TGTGCCAGCAGTGAGTGGAATGAGCAGTTCTTC	CASSEWNEQFF
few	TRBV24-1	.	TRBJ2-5	TGTGCCACCAGTGTAGAGGGCAGGACCCAGTACTTC	CATSVEGRTQYF
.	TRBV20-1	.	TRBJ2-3	TGCAGTCCAGCAGACAACACAGATACGCAGTATTTT	CSPADNTDTQYF
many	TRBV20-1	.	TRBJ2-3	TGCAGTGCTAGCCGGGGAGAAGGCGGCAGGGGTACGCAGTATTTT	CSASRGEGGRGTQYF
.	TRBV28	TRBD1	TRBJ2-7	TGTGCCAGCACGCCTCCGGGACAGGGCTACGAGCAGTACTTC	CASTPPGQGYEQYF
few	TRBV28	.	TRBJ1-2	TGTGCCAGCAGTCTTGCCCAGGGGCGAGGCTATGGCTACACCTTC	CASSLAQGRGYGYTF
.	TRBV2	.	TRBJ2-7	TGTGCCAGCAGTGACGGCAGCTACGCAGAGCAGTACTTC	CASSDGSYAEQYF
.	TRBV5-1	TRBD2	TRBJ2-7	TGCGCCAGCAGCTATTCGGGAGGCGAAGAATACGAGCAGTACTTC	CASSYSGGEEYEQYF
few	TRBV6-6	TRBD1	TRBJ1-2	TGTGCCAGCACCGAAAACAGGGGGAGAGGGTATGGCTACACCTTC	CASTENRGRGYGYTF
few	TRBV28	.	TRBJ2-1	TGTGCCAGCAGTCAGAGGGGGAACGCCGGAGGGTGGCGGCGACAAACTAATGAGCAGTTCTTC	CASSQRGNAGGWRRQTNEQFF
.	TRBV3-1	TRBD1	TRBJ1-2	TGTGCCAGCAGCCAAGATGACAGGGGCCATGGCTACACCTTC	CASSQDDRGHGYTF
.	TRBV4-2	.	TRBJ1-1	TGTGCCAGCAGCCAAGACTGGTCTGAAGCTTTCTTT	CASSQDWSEAFF
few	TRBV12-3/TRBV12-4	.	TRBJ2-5	TGTGCCAGCAGTCTAACCTCGTCAGGTTCGGGCCTGGAGACCCAGTACTTC	CASSLTSSGSGLETQYF
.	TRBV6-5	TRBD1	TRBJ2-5	TGTGCCAGCAGCAAGACAGGGTACCAAGAGACCCAGTACTTC	CASSKTGYQETQYF
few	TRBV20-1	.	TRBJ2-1	TGCAGTGCCCCAGGGGGGGGGACCTACAATGAGCAGTTCTTC	CSAPGGGTYNEQFF
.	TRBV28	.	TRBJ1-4	TGTGCCAGCAGTGCCAAACAACCAACTAATGAAAAACTGTTTTTT	CASSAKQPTNEKLFF
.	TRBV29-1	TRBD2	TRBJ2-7	TGCAGCGTCAGCGGACAGGTGGTAGCGGGAGGGCGAGCCAGAAGGGAGCAGTACTTC	CSVSGQVVAGGRARREQYF
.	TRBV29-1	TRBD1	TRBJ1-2	TGCAGCGTTGAAACTACAGGACAGGGGGCCAGTGGCTGCACCTTC	CSVETTGQGASGCTF
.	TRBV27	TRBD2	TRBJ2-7	TGTGCCAACAGTTTATCCGCTGTTGGGAGCGGGAGTTACTACGAGCAGTACTTC	CANSLSAVGSGSYYEQYF
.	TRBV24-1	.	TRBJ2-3	TGTGCCACCAGTGACCCAACAGGGACTGGAGATACGCAGTATTTT	CATSDPTGTGDTQYF
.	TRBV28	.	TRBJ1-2	TGTGCCAGCAGTCTCACCCCTTCTTCCCAGGGGTATGGCTACACCTTC	CASSLTPSSQGYGYTF
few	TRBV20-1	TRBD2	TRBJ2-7	TGCAGTATACCCACAGCGGGGGTCTCCTACGAGCAGTACTTC	CSIPTAGVSYEQYF
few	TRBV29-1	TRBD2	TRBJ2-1	TGCAGCGTCGGGGGACTAGAAAATGAGCAGTTCTTC	CSVGGLENEQFF
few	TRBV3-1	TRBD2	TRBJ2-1	TGTGCCAGCAGTCAGAGCGGGGGGGCTGACAATGAGCAGTTCTTC	CASSQSGGADNEQFF
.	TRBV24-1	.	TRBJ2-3	TGTGCCACCTCTCAAAACGGGGACTCGAGCACAGATACGCAGTATTTT	CATSQNGDSSTDTQYF
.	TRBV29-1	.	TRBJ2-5	TGCAGCGTTGGATTGAGGCAGTTAGAGACCCAGTACTTC	CSVGLRQLETQYF
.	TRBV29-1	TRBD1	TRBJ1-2	TGCAGCGTGGGACAGGGGCCGTTTAACTATGACTACACCTTC	CSVGQGPFNYDYTF
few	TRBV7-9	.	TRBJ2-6	TGTGCCAGCAGCGAGGACCGGGCCTCGAGGGACTCTGGGGCCAACGTCCTGACTTTC	CASSEDRASRDSGANVLTF
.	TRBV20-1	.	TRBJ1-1	TGCAGTGCTGGCTCCTTTGGGGGGGCGGACACTGAAGCTTTCTTT	CSAGSFGGADTEAFF
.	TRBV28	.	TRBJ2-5	TGTGCCACCTTAAACAGGGGACTCCAAGAGACCCAGTACTTC	CATLNRGLQETQYF
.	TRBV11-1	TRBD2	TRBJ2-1	TGTGCCAGCAGCGCACTTCTAGCGGGAGGGCACAATGAGCAGTTCTTC	CASSALLAGGHNEQFF
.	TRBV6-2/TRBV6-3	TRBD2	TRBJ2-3	TGTGCCAGCAGTTACACTAGCGTGGATACGCAGTATTTT	CASSYTSVDTQYF
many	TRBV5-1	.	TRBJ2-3	TGTGCCAGCAGCTCGCGGGTCACAGATACGCAGTATTTT	CASSSRVTDTQYF
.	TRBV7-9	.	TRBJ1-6	TGTGCCAGCAGCCAAGGTATTAGACTGAATTCACCCCTCCACTTT	CASSQGIRLNSPLHF
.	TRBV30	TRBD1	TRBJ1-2	TGTGCCTGGATCGACAGGGGCTATGGCTACACCTTC	CAWIDRGYGYTF
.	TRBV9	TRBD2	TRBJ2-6	TGTGCCAGCAGCTCCCGGCTAGCGGGAGTCGGTGGGGCCAACGTCCTGACTTTC	CASSSRLAGVGGANVLTF
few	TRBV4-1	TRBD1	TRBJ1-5	TGCGCCAGCGGGGGGGCAGGGGGCTTCGGCAATCAGCCCCAGCATTTT	CASGGAGGFGNQPQHF
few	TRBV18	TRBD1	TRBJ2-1	TGTGCCACTACCGCAGGGACAGCCTACAATGAGCAGTTCTTC	CATTAGTAYNEQFF
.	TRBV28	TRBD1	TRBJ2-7	TGTGCCACCCAACAGGGGAAGGTCTACGAGCAGTACTTC	CATQQGKVYEQYF
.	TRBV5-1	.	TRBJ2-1	TGCGCCAGCAGCAACGGAGGGCCGTCCTACAATGAGCAGTTCTTC	CASSNGGPSYNEQFF
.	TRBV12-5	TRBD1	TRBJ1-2	TGTGCTAGTGGCCGGGACAGGGTAAACTATGGCTACACCTTC	CASGRDRVNYGYTF
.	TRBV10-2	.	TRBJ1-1	TGCGCCAGCAGGGTTTATATTCCCCCGTTTCGGAACACTGAAGCTTTCTTT	CASRVYIPPFRNTEAFF
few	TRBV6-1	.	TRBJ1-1	TGTGCCAGCAGGGGAAGCAGGGACCTAAGGGAGCAAAACACTGAAGCTTTCTTT	CASRGSRDLREQNTEAFF
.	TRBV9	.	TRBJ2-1	TGTGCCAGCAGCATACTAGTGGGGGCCGATGATGAGCAGTTCTTC	CASSILVGADDEQFF
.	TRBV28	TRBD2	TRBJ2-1	TGTGCCAGCAGTTTAACCGGGGGGGGATACAATGGGCAGTTCTTC	CASSLTGGGYNGQFF
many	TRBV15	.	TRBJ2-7	TGTGCCACCAGCAGAGATGTCCCGGTAGCCTACGAGCAGTACTTC	CATSRDVPVAYEQYF
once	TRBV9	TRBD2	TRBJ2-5	TGTGCCAGCAGCCAAAGTTGGGGGGGACCCTCGCTGGGGACCCAGTACTTC	CASSQSWGGPSLGTQYF
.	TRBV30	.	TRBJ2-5	TGTGCCTGGAGTGTAGAGGTTCTGACGGGGCAGTACTTC	CAWSVEVLTGQYF